This entry describes one T cell receptor beta chain. Its cognate antigen has yet to be identified. No much larger clone is present one base from it, and per-base qualities are unavailable. V drops 3 bases and J drops 4 bases, leaving 15 bases in between. Sequences LNHNV (CDR1) and YYDKDF (CDR2) are obtained from the germline V gene (reference sequence). There are 15 amino acids in the CDR3, from cysteine to phenylalanine inclusive. The sequence is cut down to CDR3 DNA, 45 bases in frame from base 1. Using the deep immunoSEQ assay, TCR CDR3 regions were amplified from genomic DNA by multiplex PCR. Genomic DNA extracted from each cell subset was distributed evenly over all wells of several immunoSEQ 96-well plates, and each plate served as one replicate. For sorted subsets, approximately 210 ng genomic DNA, equal to 25,000 to 35,000 T cell genomes, was loaded into each replicate PCR. Purified libraries were measured with a Qubit 3.0 fluorometer, size-checked on a Bioanalyzer 2100, and measured again with the KAPA Library Quantification kit. Each immunoSEQ 96-well plate was sequenced on its own single-read 150-cycle Illumina NextSeq 550 flow cell. The authors' analysis ran thus. Because only junctional sequences without quality scores were contained in the immunoSEQ output, filtering matching that applied to full-length reads could not be performed. Sequences were annotated with PyIR, a Python wrapper for IgBLAST v1.9, and V/J genes and CDR3 were assigned using IMGT germline references. Reads with weak V/J assignments (E-value above 1e-6), missing CDR3, stop codons, out-of-frame junctions, or ambiguous translated residues were removed. V3J clonotypes were defined as sequences sharing the same inferred V gene, J gene, and CDR3 amino acid sequence. Percentage overlap between repertoires was computed as shared unique clonotypes divided by the size of the smaller repertoire. Richness of each repertoire was evaluated using RTK rarefaction, the Chao1 estimator, and Recon v2.1 estimates of unobserved clonotypes. For all TCRbeta clonotypes obtained by the gDNA method from a handful of donors, generation probabilities were computed with OLGA. TCRdb obtained this table from immuneACCESS and retained in-frame rearrangements with V and J assigned. These tables miss some clones; where compared with another copy, unresolved V genes account for less than half of the shortfall, and the remainder is unexplained. V and J calls and clone size follow that table, whereas D and trimming were derived from the DNA. This sample has over 950,000 clones in its table, and 70% to 85% of those were observed once. The ten most abundant clones make up 0.89% of the sample.

Donors were healthy HIV-negative adults with no recently reported acute infections or vaccinations. Every donor was a Caucasian adult residing in Nashville, Tennessee, USA. CD4+ T cells were enriched by magnetic negative selection; naive cells were then positively selected on CD45RA, and the negative fraction formed the memory subset. Blood was obtained by leukapheresis, after which PBMCs were separated by Ficoll-Histopaque density gradient centrifugation and cryopreserved in liquid nitrogen vapor phase. Analytical flow cytometry was used to check the purity and quantity of every magnetically sorted T cell population. Genomic DNA was isolated from each sorted fraction and quantified by UV absorbance on a Nanodrop 2000c. These data originate in a study of shared clonotypes between healthy human individuals (dated by TCRdb to between 2020 and 2021). For context, the study as a whole: The cohort comprised a couple of women and a few men aged 18 to 49 years. Different laboratories and diverse techniques were used to prepare libraries and sequence TCR repertoires, to increase sequencing depth and limit assay-specific biases. The study deeply sequenced blood TCR repertoires of several healthy adults to estimate repertoire size and the extent of clonotype sharing between individuals. Per donor, leukapheresis produced somewhere between about 0.94 and 8.9 billion PBMCs. For each donor, CD4 naive and CD4 memory were each run on three plates, CD8 naive on two plates, and CD8 memory on one plate. General findings and caveats noted by the study authors: Pairwise subsampling indicated that sequencing depth was expected to affect the degree of clonotype sharing among donors. Because the study included only a small number of donors, the genetic and exposure-history diversity represented was limited. Larger estimated clonotype richness was generally found for naive subsets than for memory subsets. Even with the large sequencing depth, rarefaction of the sorted-subset datasets indicated that sequencing was incomplete. Sampling was restricted to blood, and TCR repertoires in tissue are likely to differ from TCR repertoires in blood. Roughly 5% of naive CD4, 3.5% of naive CD8, roughly 2.4% of memory CD4, and less than 0.45% of memory CD8 clonotypes were shared across a handful of donors. Compared with non-shared clonotypes, clonotypes shared by all four sorted-subset donors had higher generation probabilities.

Sequencing input: memory CD4+ T cells from PBMCs. In the paper's terms, the cell subset or site label means: CD45RA-negative fraction. This clonotype was obtained from a man in his late teens or twenties in good health. Some clones in this sample may be carry-over from other donors' samples. This sequence uses TRBV15 and TRBJ1-2; the D gene is perhaps TRBD1, from 6 matching bases. The DNA reads as follows: TGTGCCACCAGCAGGATTCTGGACAGAGGCTATGGCTACACCTTC. It specifies CATSRILDRGYGYTF. Beyond the CDR3, the reference TRBV15 and TRBJ1-2 genes provide the residues; the full variable domain reads: DAMVIQNPRYQVTQFGKPVTLSCSQTLNHNVMYWYQQKSSQAPKLLFHYYDKDFNNEADTPDNFQSRRPNTSFCFLDIRSPGLGDTAMYLCATSRILDRGYGYTFGSGTRLTVV.